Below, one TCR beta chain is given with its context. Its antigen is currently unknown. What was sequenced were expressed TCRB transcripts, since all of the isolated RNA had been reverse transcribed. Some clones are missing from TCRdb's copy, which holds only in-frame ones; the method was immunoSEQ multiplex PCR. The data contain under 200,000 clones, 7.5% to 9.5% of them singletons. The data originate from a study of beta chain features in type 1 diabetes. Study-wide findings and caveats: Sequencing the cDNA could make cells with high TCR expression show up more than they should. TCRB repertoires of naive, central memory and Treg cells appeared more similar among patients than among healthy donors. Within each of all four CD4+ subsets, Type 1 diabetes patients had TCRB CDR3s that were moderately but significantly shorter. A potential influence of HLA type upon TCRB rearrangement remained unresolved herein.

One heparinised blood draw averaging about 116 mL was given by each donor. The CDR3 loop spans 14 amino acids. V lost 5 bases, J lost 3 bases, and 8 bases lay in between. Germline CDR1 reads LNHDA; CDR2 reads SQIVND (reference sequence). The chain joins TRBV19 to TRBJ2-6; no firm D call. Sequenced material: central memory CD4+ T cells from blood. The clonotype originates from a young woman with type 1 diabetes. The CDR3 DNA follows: TGTGCCAGTAGTCGATCGGGTGGGGCCAACGTCCTGACTTTC. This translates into CASSRSGGANVLTF.